The clone carrying this T cell receptor beta chain was observed a single time. The sample is drawn from a study of Ad26.COV2.S vaccination and SARS-CoV-2 variants. Germline V gene sequence: CDR1 MDHEN, CDR2 SYDVKM. The CDR3 contains 14 residues. Trimming removed 6 bases from V and 5 bases from J, with 17 bases in between. Treatment: about 20 received Ad26.COV2.S at low or high dose, single or two shots; a few received placebo; per-sample allocation not given. Material that was analyzed had been drawn on day 63 after the first vaccine or placebo injection. TCRdb keeps only in-frame clones here, not all; method: immunoSEQ multiplex PCR. Counted here are about 410,000 clones, roughly 90% occurring once; the ten biggest clones make up around 1.8%.

The rearrangement joins TRBV28 to TRBJ2-7; tentative D call: TRBD1 (5 bases). The sample in question was peripheral blood, obtained in a trial of Ad26.COV2.S vaccine versus placebo. This sequence originates from a person aged 18-60 years who received the Ad26.COV2.S COVID-19 vaccine or a placebo. DNA of the CDR3: TGTGCCAGCAGGCCACCCGCCAGGGTTCACGAGCAGTACTTC. It specifies CASRPPARVHEQYF.